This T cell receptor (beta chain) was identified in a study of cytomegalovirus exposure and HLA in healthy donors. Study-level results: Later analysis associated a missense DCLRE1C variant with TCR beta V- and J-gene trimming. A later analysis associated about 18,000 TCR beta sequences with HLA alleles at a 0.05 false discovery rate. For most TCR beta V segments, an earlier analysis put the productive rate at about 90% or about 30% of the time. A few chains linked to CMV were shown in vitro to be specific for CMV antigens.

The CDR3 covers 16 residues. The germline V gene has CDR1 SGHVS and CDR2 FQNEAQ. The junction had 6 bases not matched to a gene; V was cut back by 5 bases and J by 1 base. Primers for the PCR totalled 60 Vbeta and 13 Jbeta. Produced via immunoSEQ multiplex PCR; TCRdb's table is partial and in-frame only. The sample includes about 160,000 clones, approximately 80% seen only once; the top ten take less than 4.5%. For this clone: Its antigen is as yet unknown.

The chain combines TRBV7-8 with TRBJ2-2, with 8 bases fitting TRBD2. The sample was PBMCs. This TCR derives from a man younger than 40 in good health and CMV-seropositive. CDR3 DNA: TGTGCCAGCAGCCCGTCCCTAGCGGGGAACACCGGGGAGCTGTTTTTT. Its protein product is CASSPSLAGNTGELFF.